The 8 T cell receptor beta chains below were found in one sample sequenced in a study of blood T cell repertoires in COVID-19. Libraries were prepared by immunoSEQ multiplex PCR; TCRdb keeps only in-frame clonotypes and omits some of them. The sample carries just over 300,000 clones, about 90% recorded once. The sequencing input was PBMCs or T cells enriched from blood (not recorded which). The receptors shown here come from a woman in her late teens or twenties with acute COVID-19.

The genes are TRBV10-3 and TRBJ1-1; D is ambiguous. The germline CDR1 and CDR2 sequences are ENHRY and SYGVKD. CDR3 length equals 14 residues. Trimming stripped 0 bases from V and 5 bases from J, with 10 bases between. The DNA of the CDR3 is TGTGCCATCAGTGAGTCCTCCGTCGCGACTGAAGCTTTCTTT. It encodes CAISESSVATEAFF.

This CDR3 is CASRFGTQKYYEQYF. As DNA, the CDR3 is TGTGCCAGCCGCTTCGGGACTCAAAAGTACTACGAGCAGTACTTC. The chain joins TRBV6-5 to TRBJ2-7; D is perhaps TRBD2 (6 bases). Germline V gives CDR1 MNHEY, CDR2 SVGAGI. This CDR3 has 15 residues. Trimming took off 8 bases at V and 3 bases at J, with 20 bases between the two ends.

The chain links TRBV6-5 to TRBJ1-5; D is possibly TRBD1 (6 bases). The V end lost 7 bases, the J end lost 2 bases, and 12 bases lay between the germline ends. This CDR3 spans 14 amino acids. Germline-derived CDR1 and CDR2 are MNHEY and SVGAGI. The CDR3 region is CASTLRQGNQPQHF. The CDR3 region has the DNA TGTGCCAGCACCCTCCGACAGGGCAATCAGCCCCAGCATTTT.

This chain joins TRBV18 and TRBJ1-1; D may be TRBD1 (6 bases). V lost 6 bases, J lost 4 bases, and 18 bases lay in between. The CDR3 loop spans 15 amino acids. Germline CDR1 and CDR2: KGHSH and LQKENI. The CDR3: CASSLQRGAGTEAFF. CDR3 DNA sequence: TGTGCCAGCTCCCTTCAGCGGGGGGCTGGCACTGAAGCTTTCTTT.

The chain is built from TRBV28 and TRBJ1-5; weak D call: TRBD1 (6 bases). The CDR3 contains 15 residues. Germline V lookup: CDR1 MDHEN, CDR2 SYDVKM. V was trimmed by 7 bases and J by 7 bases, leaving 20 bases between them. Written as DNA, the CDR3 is TGTGCCAGCACCCTGGGACAACCCAACGACCAGCCCCAGCATTTT. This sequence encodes CASTLGQPNDQPQHF.

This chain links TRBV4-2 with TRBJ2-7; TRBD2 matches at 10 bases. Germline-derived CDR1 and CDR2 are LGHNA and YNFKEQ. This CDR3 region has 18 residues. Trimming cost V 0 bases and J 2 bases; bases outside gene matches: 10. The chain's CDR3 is CASSQDGTSEVPPYEQYF. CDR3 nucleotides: TGTGCCAGCAGCCAAGACGGGACTAGCGAGGTCCCCCCCTACGAGCAGTACTTC.

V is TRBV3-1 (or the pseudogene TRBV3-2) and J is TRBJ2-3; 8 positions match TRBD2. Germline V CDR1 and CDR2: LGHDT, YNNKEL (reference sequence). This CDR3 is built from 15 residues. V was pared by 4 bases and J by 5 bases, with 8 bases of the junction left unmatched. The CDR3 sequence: CASSRTGTSGDTQYF. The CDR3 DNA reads TGTGCCAGCAGCCGAACCGGGACTAGTGGAGATACGCAGTATTTT.

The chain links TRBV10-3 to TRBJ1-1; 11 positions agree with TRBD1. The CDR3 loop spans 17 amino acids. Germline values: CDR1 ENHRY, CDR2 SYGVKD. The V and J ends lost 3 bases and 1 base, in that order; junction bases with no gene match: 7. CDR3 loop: CAISDLGTGGGNTEAFF. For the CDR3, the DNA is TGTGCCATCAGTGACCTAGGGACAGGGGGTGGGAACACTGAAGCTTTCTTT.